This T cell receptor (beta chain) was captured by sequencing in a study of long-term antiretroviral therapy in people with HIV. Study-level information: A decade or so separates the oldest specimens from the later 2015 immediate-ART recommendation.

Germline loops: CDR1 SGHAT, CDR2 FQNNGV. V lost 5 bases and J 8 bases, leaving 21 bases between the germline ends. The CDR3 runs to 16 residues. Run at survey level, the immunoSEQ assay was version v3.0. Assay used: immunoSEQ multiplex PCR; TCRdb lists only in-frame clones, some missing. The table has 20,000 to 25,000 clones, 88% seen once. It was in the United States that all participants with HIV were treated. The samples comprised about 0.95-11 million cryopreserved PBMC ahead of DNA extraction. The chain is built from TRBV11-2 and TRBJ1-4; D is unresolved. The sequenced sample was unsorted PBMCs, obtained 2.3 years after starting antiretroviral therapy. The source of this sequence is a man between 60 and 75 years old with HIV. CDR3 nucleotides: TGTGCCAGCAGCCAGCCTATGGGAGACCTGTCGGAAAAACTGTTTTTT. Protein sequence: CASSQPMGDLSEKLFF.